This TCR beta chain was found in a study of T-cell memory formation after mild COVID-19. Study overall: TCR clusters mostly belonged to single donors.

The CDR3 has 15 amino acids. V lost 6 bases and J lost 7, with 17 bases in between. Germline assignment: CDR1 SGHRS and CDR2 YFSETQ. One entry per CDR3 protein results from TCRdb running MiXCR on the 5' RACE reads. The sample lists about 250,000 distinct CDR3 sequences, about a sixth seen once, with around 3.7% in the top ten. The chain couples TRBV5-1 to TRBJ1-6; unclear D gene. The TCR sequence derives from a man aged 18 to 30 who had mild COVID-19 (a few samples of this study predate the infection). Cell type and time point are not known. The sequencing input was PBMCs or a T cell subset sorted from them (not recorded which). The CDR3 loop is CASNLNGRENSPLHF. For the CDR3, the DNA is TGCGCCAGCAACCTAAACGGGAGAGAAAATTCACCCCTCCACTTT.